These 20 T cell receptor beta chains originate from one sample sequenced in a study of blood T cell repertoires in COVID-19. Sequenced by immunoSEQ multiplex PCR; TCRdb stores in-frame clones only, minus some. The sample shows almost 500,000 clones, less than 90% of them seen only once. The source material was PBMCs or T cells enriched from blood (not recorded which). These receptors originate from a woman aged 55-70 years who had recovered from COVID-19.

The CDR3 nucleotides are TGTGCCATCAGTGGCGACAGGGGAAGAGAAGAGACCCAGTACTTC. The encoded protein is CAISGDRGREETQYF. This chain joins TRBV10-3 and TRBJ2-5, with 8 nucleotides matching TRBD1. This CDR3 has 15 amino acids. Trimming took 4 bases from V and 3 from J; bases not matched to a gene: 7. In germline, CDR1 is ENHRY, CDR2 SYGVKD.

The chain recombines TRBV5-4 with TRBJ1-5, with TRBD1 matching over 9 bases. The CDR3 spans 15 residues. Germline-derived CDR1 and CDR2 are SGHNT and YYREEE (reference sequence). V dropped 3 bases and J dropped 4; count of bases not matched to a gene: 5. In DNA form, the CDR3 reads TGTGCCAGCAGCTATATGGGACAGGGTAATCAGCCCCAGCATTTT. Translating it yields CASSYMGQGNQPQHF.

The V and J genes are TRBV4-1 and TRBJ2-3; 9 bases are a match to TRBD1. J lost 2 bases, V lost 4 bases, and 4 bases had no gene match. Germline V gives CDR1 MGHRA, CDR2 YSYEKL. CDR3 length equals 15 residues. For the CDR3, the DNA is TGCGCCAGCAGCCCGGGACAGGGCTCCACAGATACGCAGTATTTT. This encodes CASSPGQGSTDTQYF.

This clone was seen just once. The chain has TRBV18 and TRBJ2-1; 7 bases agree with TRBD1. From germline, CDR1 is KGHSH and CDR2 LQKENI. Trimming cost V 6 bases and J 5 bases; bases outside gene matches: 7. The CDR3 has 14 residues. CDR3 amino acids: CASSPGQPDNEQFF. CDR3 in DNA: TGTGCCAGCTCGCCGGGACAGCCGGACAATGAGCAGTTCTTC. Drawing the rest from reference TRBV18 and TRBJ2-1, the complete variable domain is NAGVMQNPRHLVRRRGQEARLRCSPMKGHSHVYWYRQLPEEGLKFMVYLQKENIIDESGMPKERFSAEFPKEGPSILRIQQVVRGDSAAYFCASSPGQPDNEQFFGPGTRLTVL.

This clone has a single count. Distinct nucleotide sequences in the sample also encode this CDR3. V and J are TRBV24-1 and TRBJ2-3; 10 bases are shared with TRBD1. This CDR3 has 13 amino acids. In germline, CDR1 is KGHDR, CDR2 SFDVKD. J was trimmed by 1 base and V by 9 bases; bases with no gene match: 0. As DNA, the CDR3 is TGTGCCACCGGGACAGGGGGCACAGATACGCAGTATTTT. Amino acid sequence: CATGTGGTDTQYF.

V and J are TRBV24-1 and TRBJ2-3; the match to TRBD2 covers 9 bases. The CDR3 spans 16 residues. With 5 bases clipped from V and 4 bases from J, the junction kept 9 bases outside the gene matches. CDR1 is KGHDR, CDR2 SFDVKD, per germline. The CDR3 DNA sequence: TGTGCCACCAGTGTGGGGAGCGGGGGGCCAGCAGATACGCAGTATTTT. Translated: CATSVGSGGPADTQYF.

This clone appeared once. This rearrangement joins TRBV3-1 (or the pseudogene TRBV3-2) to TRBJ2-3; the D gene is possibly TRBD2 (7 bases). The V gene lost 4 bases and the J gene lost 6 bases, with 23 bases spanning the gap. This CDR3 comprises 17 residues. Looked up from germline, CDR1 is LGHDT and CDR2 is YNNKEL (reference sequence). CDR3 sequence (DNA): TGTGCCAGCAGCCCTCGGGCCCGGGGGGCGCAGGGCGATACGCAGTATTTT. It yields the protein CASSPRARGAQGDTQYF.

This chain joins TRBV29-1 and TRBJ2-1; D ambiguous. Trimming pared 5 bases from V and 12 bases from J, leaving 11 bases between. The germline V gene has CDR1 SQVTM and CDR2 ANQGSEA. This CDR3 has 10 amino acids. The CDR3 region has the DNA TGCAGCGTTCTTCTAGAGGCGCAGTTCTTC. Translating it yields CSVLLEAQFF.

J is TRBJ1-1 and V is TRBV11-3; possibly TRBD1 for D (5 bases). V lost 3 bases and J lost 8, with 19 bases in between. CDR1 and CDR2 from the germline V gene are SGHNT and YENEEA. The CDR3 length is 15 residues. The CDR3 region is CASSFQGPRKEEAFF. The CDR3 DNA sequence: TGTGCCAGCAGCTTTCAGGGTCCGAGAAAAGAAGAAGCTTTCTTT.

This chain connects TRBV18 to TRBJ2-3, with TRBD2 matching 10 bases. The CDR3 covers 18 residues. Germline assignment: CDR1 KGHSH and CDR2 LQKENI. V gave up 3 bases and J gave up 1 base; unmatched junction bases: 10. CDR3 DNA sequence: TGTGCCAGCTCACCGTTATCCCTAGCGGGGGCCCGCACAGATACGCAGTATTTT. It yields the protein CASSPLSLAGARTDTQYF.

A word on this clone: The same CDR3 is also encoded by other DNA sequences in this sample. The chain has TRBV18 and TRBJ1-2; 7 bases match TRBD1. Germline V gene sequence: CDR1 KGHSH, CDR2 LQKENI. The trim removed 3 bases at V and 2 bases at J, leaving 3 bases unmatched. The CDR3 runs 14 residues. CDR3 DNA: TGTGCCAGCTCACCCCAACAGGGGAACTATGGCTACACCTTC. As protein: CASSPQQGNYGYTF.

The chain combines TRBV24-1 with TRBJ2-7; a possible D gene is TRBD1 (5 bases). The V end lost 6 bases, the J end lost 2 bases, and 13 bases lay between the germline ends. From germline, CDR1 is KGHDR and CDR2 SFDVKD. The CDR3 is 14 residues long. CDR3 sequence: CATSKGPAPYEQYV. The CDR3 coding sequence is TGTGCCACCAGTAAGGGGCCAGCGCCCTACGAGCAGTACGTC.

Turning to this clone: The sample contains more than one DNA sequence encoding this CDR3. The chain uses TRBV12-3 or TRBV12-4 and TRBJ1-2; D uncertain. The V gene lost 1 base and the J gene lost 2 bases, with 5 bases spanning the gap. CDR3 length: 13 amino acids. The CDR3 loop is CASSLGQNYGYTF. CDR3 nucleotide sequence: TGTGCCAGCAGTTTAGGGCAGAACTATGGCTACACCTTC.

The gene calls are TRBV2 and TRBJ1-1; D is ambiguous. Germline V CDR1 and CDR2: SNHLY, FYNNEI. Trimming stripped 4 bases from V and 6 bases from J, with 3 bases between. The CDR3 extends over 10 amino acids. DNA for the CDR3: TGTGCCAGCAGTGCAGCTGAAGCTTTCTTT. It yields the protein CASSAAEAFF.

The rearrangement uses TRBV5-4 and TRBJ2-1, with 9 bases lining up with TRBD2. V shed 4 bases and J 10 bases; nucleotides not matched to a gene: 12. Germline V lookup: CDR1 SGHNT, CDR2 YYREEE (reference sequence). The CDR3 totals 15 residues. CDR3 bases: TGTGCCAGCAGCCTGAGCGGGGGGAAGCTTTACGAGCAGTTCTTC. Encoded protein: CASSLSGGKLYEQFF.

This rearrangement joins TRBV4-2 to TRBJ2-3, with TRBD2 matching 7 bases. V lost 4 bases and J lost 1; bases outside the gene matches: 14. The CDR3 sequence is 18 residues long. Per germline, CDR1 LGHNA and CDR2 YNFKEQ. The CDR3 is CASSRSRTNREGTDTQYF. The CDR3 DNA is TGTGCCAGCAGCCGATCCCGGACTAATCGGGAGGGCACAGATACGCAGTATTTT.

J is TRBJ1-2 and V is TRBV30; tentatively, D is TRBD1 (6 bases). The V end was cut by 3 bases, the J end by 9 bases, with 20 bases between. Germline CDR1 and CDR2: GTSNPN and SVGIG (reference sequence). CDR3 size: 14 residues. The CDR3 is CAWSPSGAGGSYTF. CDR3 DNA: TGTGCCTGGAGCCCCTCAGGGGCGGGTGGCAGCTACACCTTC.

The V gene is TRBV7-2, the J gene TRBJ1-2, with a tentative D call TRBD1 (6 bases). Trimming removed 5 bases at V and 8 bases at J, with 21 bases between. Germline V CDR1 and CDR2: SGHTA, FQGNSA. This CDR3 region has 15 residues. CDR3: CASSPRGGEGGGYTF. DNA for the CDR3: TGTGCCAGCAGCCCTCGAGGGGGGGAAGGGGGAGGCTACACCTTC.

The chain joins TRBV24-1 to TRBJ2-2, with 10 nucleotides matching TRBD2. There are 19 residues in the CDR3. Losses at the gene ends were 3 bases for V and 0 bases for J; bases not matched to a gene: 9. Germline V CDR1 and CDR2: KGHDR, SFDVKD. The CDR3 protein is CATSDPSGGKTSNTGELFF. The DNA of the CDR3 is TGTGCCACCAGTGATCCTAGCGGGGGAAAAACCTCGAACACCGGGGAGCTGTTTTTT.

This clone was seen once. The chain has TRBV11-3 and TRBJ1-1, with 7 bases lining up with TRBD1. With V trimmed by 2 bases and J by 10 bases, 7 bases remained unmatched. The CDR3 contains 13 residues. Germline V gives CDR1 SGHNT, CDR2 YENEEA. CDR3 region: CASSLQTGDGAFF. DNA for the CDR3: TGTGCCAGCAGCTTACAAACAGGGGATGGAGCTTTCTTT. Full variable domain (remainder filled in from reference TRBV11-3 and TRBJ1-1): EAGVVQSPRYKIIEKKQPVAFWCNPISGHNTLYWYLQNLGQGPELLIRYENEEAVDDSQLPKDRFSAERLKGVDSTLKIQPAELGDSAVYLCASSLQTGDGAFFGQGTRLTVV.